The 8 T cell receptor beta chains reported below all come from one sample, sequenced in a study of blood T cell repertoires in COVID-19. Repertoires were generated with immunoSEQ multiplex PCR, while TCRdb's copy carries only in-frame clones and drops some. The table has about 28,000 clones, about 78% seen once. Sequencing used peripheral blood. The receptors here all came from a boy aged 2-15 years with active or convalescent COVID-19.

This chain links TRBV19 with TRBJ2-7; TRBD1 aligns across 9 bases. From germline, CDR1 is LNHDA and CDR2 SQIVND (reference sequence). Trimming at V came to 7 bases and at J to 0 bases, leaving 7 bases not matched to a gene. This CDR3 contains 15 residues. CDR3 nucleotide sequence: TGTGCCAGTACCCGGACAGGGGCCAGCTCCTACGAGCAGTACTTC. Translated, it gives CASTRTGASSYEQYF.

The chain uses TRBV28 and TRBJ1-2; tentative D call: TRBD1 (5 bases). From germline, CDR1 is MDHEN and CDR2 SYDVKM. V shed 5 bases and J shed 0 bases, with 13 bases lying between them. The CDR3 runs to 15 residues. Written as DNA, the CDR3 is TGTGCCAGCAGTCCTTTCGACAGACCTAACTATGGCTACACCTTC. It translates to CASSPFDRPNYGYTF.

The chain combines TRBV5-6 with TRBJ2-7, with a tentative D call TRBD1 (5 bases). The germline V gene encodes CDR1 SGHDT and CDR2 YYEEEE. CDR3 length: 14 amino acids. The germline V and J ends were trimmed by 5 bases and 8 bases, with 20 bases remaining between them. CDR3 in amino acids: CASRLAGPMFQQYF. The CDR3 bases are TGTGCCAGCAGATTAGCAGGGCCGATGTTCCAGCAGTACTTC.

The chain joins TRBV9 to TRBJ1-1, with D tentatively TRBD1 (6 bases). V was trimmed by 3 bases and J by 10 bases, leaving 25 bases between them. Germline-derived CDR1 and CDR2 are SGDLS and YYNGEE. This CDR3 is built from 16 residues. The CDR3 region is CASSGPLGHRGSGAFF. CDR3 nucleotides: TGTGCCAGCAGCGGCCCCCTGGGACATCGAGGGTCTGGAGCTTTCTTT.

The chain uses TRBV20-1 and TRBJ1-1; no reliable D call. Germline-derived CDR1 and CDR2 are DFQATT and SNEGSKA (reference sequence). V was trimmed by 8 bases and J by 11 bases, leaving 12 bases between them. This CDR3 has 9 residues. The CDR3 here is CSTTVGAFF. The CDR3 DNA reads as TGCAGTACCACCGTCGGGGCTTTCTTT.

This clone was observed many times. The chain carries TRBV4-1 and TRBJ1-1; maybe TRBD1 (5 bases). Trimming stripped 2 bases from V and 1 base from J, with 20 bases between. This CDR3 is built from 18 residues. The germline V gene has CDR1 MGHRA and CDR2 YSYEKL. This CDR3 reads CASSQTILGGDSNTEAFF. The CDR3 nucleotides read TGCGCCAGCAGCCAAACAATCCTGGGGGGAGATTCGAACACTGAAGCTTTCTTT.

The chain carries TRBV18 and TRBJ1-4; tentative D call: TRBD1 (6 bases). Germline loops: CDR1 KGHSH, CDR2 LQKENI. Trimming removed 3 bases at V and 3 bases at J, with 11 bases between. The CDR3 extends over 15 amino acids. CDR3 residues: CASSPQGIANEKLFF. The DNA of the CDR3 is TGTGCCAGCTCACCTCAGGGGATAGCTAATGAAAAACTGTTTTTT.

V and J are TRBV5-1 and TRBJ1-2; D may be TRBD1 (6 bases). This CDR3 comprises 12 residues. Germline V gene sequence: CDR1 SGHRS, CDR2 YFSETQ. V lost 6 bases and J lost 6, with 12 bases in between. This chain's CDR3 is CASTDTGHGYTF. CDR3 coding DNA: TGCGCCAGCACCGATACAGGGCATGGCTACACCTTC.